The T cell receptor beta chain under discussion was sequenced for a study of identical twins. This clonotype appeared a few times. Its cognate antigen is unknown. Germline V gene sequence: CDR1 ENHRY, CDR2 SYGVKD. V dropped 8 bases and J dropped 2 bases, with 10 bases sitting between them. The CDR3 has 12 residues. A universal primer binding site was introduced by template switching. The final cDNA contained unique molecular identifiers. TCRdb reprocessed the 5' RACE reads via MiXCR and lists one record per CDR3 protein. The table has 400,000 to 550,000 distinct CDR3 sequences, 20% to 25% seen once; the top ten hold roughly 2.8%. Findings and limits, study-wide: Instead of following the same donors, the conclusions were based on cross-sectional statistical analysis. Among monozygotic twins, out-of-frame TCR alpha sharing exceeded what models predicted.

These data are also associated with another study on T cells expressing NK-cell markers.

The source is a woman under 30 in good health. Sequenced: CD4+ T cells sorted from blood. The gene calls are TRBV10-3 and TRBJ2-7; D is undetermined. CDR3 DNA sequence: TGTGCCATCGGGCCCTCGGCCTACGAGCAGTACTTC. Residues: CAIGPSAYEQYF.